This passage covers 5 T cell receptor beta chains from one sample sequenced in a study of blood T cells in healthy people across ages (dated by TCRdb to the mid-2010s). Library generation was performed with 5' RACE. Sequencer: Illumina HiSeq 2500. The second PCR ran for roughly 7 to 12 cycles and used a J-beta primer mix along with a sample-barcoded 5' primer. TCRdb itself trimmed the public reads at Q25 with fastp, ran MiXCR and retained productive beta chains. CDR3 protein sequences are deduplicated, and each keeps its most common genes and DNA. The sample records more than 800,000 distinct CDR3 sequences, 35% to 50% of which are singletons. The ten largest clones capture about 20% of the sample. Sequencing was done on a sample of blood. These receptors originate from a woman in her sixties in good health.

Of note for this clonotype: A much larger clone differs by one base, so this may be a read error. The chain couples TRBV21-1 to TRBJ2-7; the listed D gene, TRBD1, was not tested against the DNA. TRBV21-1 has pseudogene status. The CDR3 covers 16 residues. DNA of the CDR3: TGTGCCAGCTCGACATCCACAGGAAGACCTGTCTACGAGCAGTACTTC. It specifies CASSTSTGRPVYEQYF.

The chain uses TRBV2 and TRBJ2-3; 11 bases are a match to TRBD2. CDR3 length: 15 residues. Trimming removed 3 bases from V and 3 bases from J; junction bases left unmatched: 2. CDR1 and CDR2 from the germline V gene are SNHLY and FYNNEI. CDR3 protein: CASSERTSGTDTQYF. The CDR3 DNA follows: TGTGCCAGCAGTGAGAGGACTAGCGGGACAGATACGCAGTATTTT.

This clonotype was seen only a few times. The V call is TRBV21-1, the J call TRBJ2-7; TRBD2, as called in the table, went unchecked against the DNA. TRBV21-1 is a recognized pseudogene. The CDR3 spans 17 residues. The CDR3 nucleotides are TGTGCCAGCAGCATCTACAGCGGGACTAGCGGGTTTTACGAGCAGTACTTC. Translating it yields CASSIYSGTSGFYEQYF.

V gene TRBV5-1 combines with J gene TRBJ2-1, with 11 bases matching TRBD1. J lost 6 bases, V lost 3 bases, and 5 bases had no gene match. The CDR3 is 15 residues long. Germline V CDR1 and CDR2: SGHRS, YFSETQ. The CDR3 spells CASSSGQGAINEQFF. The CDR3, as DNA: TGCGCCAGCAGCTCCGGACAGGGGGCGATCAATGAGCAGTTCTTC.

This clonotype was detected a few times. The chain is built from TRBV12-3 or TRBV12-4 and TRBJ2-3; possibly TRBD2 for D (6 bases). V was shortened by 6 bases and J by 6 bases, with 16 bases between the two germline ends. The CDR3 extends over 14 amino acids. DNA of the CDR3: TGTGCCAGCAGAGTAGCGGTGGACGGCGATACGCAGTATTTT. It specifies CASRVAVDGDTQYF.